This record covers a single TCR beta chain. Its antigen is still unknown. Nothing much larger sits one base from this clone, and base qualities are not available. The data belong to a study of blood T cell repertoires in COVID-19 (dated by TCRdb to between 2020 and 2021). Regarding the complete study: Samples from collaborators originated in the United States, Italy and Spain and spanned both the acute and convalescent phases of COVID-19. The prospective study material was composed of cDNA or gDNA derived from T cells, B-cell-depleted T cells, or PBMCs. The repertoires were made available in a free public database intended to serve as a resource for research on the immune response to SARS-CoV-2. Deeply sampled blood TCRbeta repertoires from subjects exposed to, actively infected with, or recovered from COVID-19 were included in the dataset. Samples were obtained from the ongoing ImmuneRACE study (first 160 participants) and from some 1,200 subjects provided by 6 global collaborators. Where available, HLA class I and class II types were taken from metadata supplied by the sample provider and were not determined by assay-based typing. A de-identified subject ID, COVID-19 status, age in years and sex were almost always included in the sample metadata. Overall study results and their limits: The quantity of clinical and demographic metadata differed by source and by participant and was supplied without curation.

The CDR3 measures 14 amino acids from cysteine to phenylalanine. CDR3 DNA is the only sequence kept; it has 42 bases, read in frame from the first base. The CDR1 and CDR2 encoded by the germline V gene (reference sequence) are LNHDA and SQIVND. Between the V and J ends, shortened by 5 bases and 6 bases respectively, the junction contains 17 bases. Each collaborating institution followed its own protocols to collect whole blood in K2EDTA tubes. Collaborator samples were shipped for TCRbeta analysis as frozen whole blood, isolated PBMCs, or DNA extracted from either sample type. TCRbeta CDR3 regions were amplified from genomic DNA using the immunoSEQ Assay, a bias-controlled multiplex PCR. The paper's data handling went like this. The number of nucleated cells in each sample was estimated by amplification of reference gene primers within the assay. Sequence reads were collapsed and filtered to measure the absolute abundance of every unique TCRbeta CDR3 rearrangement. For each sample, productive Simpson clonality was calculated by taking the square root of Simpson's diversity index across productive rearrangements. Drawn from immuneACCESS, this table holds only the in-frame rearrangements with V and J called that TCRdb kept. Clones are partly lost; checked studies trace under half to an unresolved V gene and leave the rest unexplained. V, J and clone size reflect that table, while D and trimming were determined from the DNA. This sample holds 20,000 or so clones; about 89% were observed only once. In total, the top ten clones hold roughly 6% of the sample.

Sequenced input: peripheral blood. This receptor chain uses TRBV19 and TRBJ2-7; a confident D gene designation cannot be given. This TCR derives from a human donor in a cohort sampled during active COVID-19. For the CDR3, the sequence is CASSSTSSRTEQYF. The DNA sequence follows: TGTGCCAGTAGTTCCACTTCGTCGCGAACCGAGCAGTACTTC.